This TCR beta chain originates from a study of OX40 agonist ivuxolimab in advanced cancers. Study-level information: An agonistic anti-OX40 (CD134) antibody, ivuxolimab, was used to treat the patients.

Patients were ruled out by autoimmune disease history or systemic immunosuppression. As concerns this clone: Its target is not known.

Germline V gene lookup returns CDR1 WNHNN and CDR2 SYGVQD (reference sequence). This CDR3 has 14 amino acids. V was clipped by 2 bases and J by 2 bases; unmatched bases: 1. Only in-frame clones appear in the TCRdb table, and some are missing; sequencing was by immunoSEQ multiplex PCR. This table holds 90,000 to 130,000 clones, approximately 90% found once. Study-level findings and limits: The study did not work out the antigen specificity of the expanded peripheral T cells. The average count of expanded clones was higher among CD8+ T cells than among CD4+.

The chain carries TRBV10-1 and TRBJ2-7, with TRBD2 matching over 9 bases. The receptor comes from an adult with an advanced solid tumor such as melanoma, head and neck, liver or kidney cancer. The source material was CD4+ or CD8+ T cells sorted from blood, sampled in a trial of the OX40 agonist ivuxolimab. Here the CDR3 DNA reads TGCGCCAGCAGTGAGACTAGCGGGCCCTACGAGCAGTACTTC. This encodes CASSETSGPYEQYF.